Below are 9 T cell receptor beta chains sequenced from a single sample in a study of early T cells in non-severe SARS-CoV-2 infection. TCRdb re-called the 5' RACE reads through MiXCR, storing one row per CDR3 protein. The sample comprises 55,000 to 75,000 distinct CDR3 sequences, about 9.3% of which are singletons, and roughly 1.2% rests with the top ten. Sequencing input: whole blood. All receptors come from an adult who was a healthcare worker with PCR-confirmed SARS-CoV-2 infection or an uninfected control (not recorded which).

This clonotype has ten or more counts. V usage is TRBV10-2 and J usage is TRBJ2-5, with D maybe TRBD2 (6 bases). Trimming removed 8 bases from V and 5 bases from J, with 12 bases in between. The CDR3 loop spans 12 amino acids. The germline V gene encodes CDR1 WSHSY and CDR2 SAAADI. The CDR3: CASGGGVETQYF. The CDR3 DNA reads as TGCGCCAGCGGTGGAGGGGTGGAGACCCAGTACTTC.

This chain uses TRBV5-1 with TRBJ1-6, with D maybe TRBD1 (6 bases). CDR1 is SGHRS and CDR2 is YFSETQ in the germline V gene. The CDR3 is 15 residues long. The V gene lost 0 bases and the J gene lost 8 bases, with 12 bases spanning the gap. As DNA, the CDR3 is TGCGCCAGCAGCTTGGAAGGGGGGGCGGATTCACCCCTCCACTTT. Protein: CASSLEGGADSPLHF.

The genes are TRBV5-4 and TRBJ2-3, with D tentatively TRBD2 (5 bases). Germline assignment: CDR1 SGHNT and CDR2 YYREEE (reference sequence). The V end lost 4 bases, the J end lost 2 bases, and 14 bases lay between the germline ends. The CDR3 loop spans 15 amino acids. CDR3: CASSREQTNTDTQYF. The CDR3 DNA sequence: TGTGCCAGCAGCCGGGAACAGACCAACACAGATACGCAGTATTTT. Full variable domain (remainder filled in from reference TRBV5-4 and TRBJ2-3): ETGVTQSPTHLIKTRGQQVTLRCSSQSGHNTVSWYQQALGQGPQFIFQYYREEENGRGNFPPRFSGLQFPNYSSELNVNALELDDSALYLCASSREQTNTDTQYFGPGTRLTVL.

This clonotype has at least ten counts. The CDR3 coding sequence is TGTGCCAGCAGCACAGGGACCACTGGCACAGATACGCAGTATTTT. This encodes CASSTGTTGTDTQYF. The chain uses TRBV5-4 and TRBJ2-3, with TRBD1 as a possible D gene (6 bases). V lost 4 bases and J 1 base, leaving 13 bases between the germline ends. This CDR3 has 15 residues. From germline, CDR1 is SGHNT and CDR2 YYREEE (reference sequence).

This clonotype has a count of ten or more. V usage is TRBV27 and J usage is TRBJ2-3; D could derive from TRBD1 or TRBD2 (5 bases each). CDR1 and CDR2 from the germline V gene are MNHEY and SMNVEV (reference sequence). V shed 6 bases and J shed 2 bases, with 15 bases lying between them. This CDR3 is 15 amino acids long. The DNA for the CDR3 is TGTGCCAGCAGCCCCAGGGACGGAGTCACAGATACGCAGTATTTT. Residues: CASSPRDGVTDTQYF.

Relative to its sample, this clonotype is medium-sized. V and J are TRBV10-3 and TRBJ2-7; 7 bases map to TRBD1. Per the germline V gene, CDR1 is ENHRY and CDR2 is SYGVKD. Losses at the gene ends were 6 bases for V and 2 bases for J; bases not matched to a gene: 7. The CDR3 totals 14 residues. The CDR3 loop is CAISRQGTAYEQYV. DNA for the CDR3: TGTGCCATCAGCCGACAGGGAACGGCCTACGAGCAGTACGTC.

This clonotype was counted between two and nine times. This chain joins TRBV5-1 and TRBJ2-1, with a weak D call TRBD2 (5 bases). The V end was cut by 1 base, the J end by 4 bases, with 6 bases between. The germline gives CDR1 SGHRS, CDR2 YFSETQ. The CDR3 has 13 residues. The CDR3 loop is CASSLSGYNEQFF. In nucleotides, the CDR3 is TGCGCCAGCAGCTTGTCGGGGTACAATGAGCAGTTCTTC. Complete variable domain (other parts from reference TRBV5-1 and TRBJ2-1): KAGVTQTPRYLIKTRGQQVTLSCSPISGHRSVSWYQQTPGQGLQFLFEYFSETQRNKGNFPGRFSGRQFSNSRSEMNVSTLELGDSALYLCASSLSGYNEQFFGPGTRLTVL.

This clonotype was seen many times. This rearrangement joins TRBV29-1 to TRBJ2-5; no clear D. V was clipped by 4 bases and J by 1 base, with 10 bases between them. The CDR3 contains 13 residues. Germline CDR1 is SQVTM and CDR2 is ANQGSEA. The CDR3 sequence: CSVGPSRQETQYF. CDR3 in DNA: TGCAGCGTTGGGCCCTCCCGCCAAGAGACCCAGTACTTC.

There are many counts of this clonotype. CDR3 in DNA: TGTGCCAGCAGTGCGGGGACAGGGGGCAATTCACCCCTCCACTTT. It specifies CASSAGTGGNSPLHF. The rearrangement links TRBV28 to TRBJ1-6, with 12 bases that match TRBD1. The length of the CDR3 is 15 residues. In germline, CDR1 is MDHEN, CDR2 SYDVKM. V trimming: 5 bases; J trimming: 7 bases; junction bases outside the gene matches: 3.